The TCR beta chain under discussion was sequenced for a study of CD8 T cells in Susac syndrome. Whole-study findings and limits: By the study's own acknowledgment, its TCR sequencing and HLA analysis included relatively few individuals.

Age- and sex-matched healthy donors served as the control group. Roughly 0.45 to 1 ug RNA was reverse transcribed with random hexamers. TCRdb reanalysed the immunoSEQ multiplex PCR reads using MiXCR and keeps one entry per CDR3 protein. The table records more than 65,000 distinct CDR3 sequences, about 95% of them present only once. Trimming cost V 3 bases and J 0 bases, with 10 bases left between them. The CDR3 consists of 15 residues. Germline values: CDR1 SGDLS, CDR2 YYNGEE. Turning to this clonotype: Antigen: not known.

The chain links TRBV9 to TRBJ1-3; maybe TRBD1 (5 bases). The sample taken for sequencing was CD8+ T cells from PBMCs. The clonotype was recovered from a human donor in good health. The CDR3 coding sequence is TGTGCCAGCAGCGCGGGGGGTAGCTCTGGAAACACCATATATTTT. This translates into CASSAGGSSGNTIYF.